Below, 14 T cell receptor beta chains from the same sample are listed, as sequenced in a study of T cell responses to AZD1222 COVID-19 vaccine. This table comes from immunoSEQ multiplex PCR, and its TCRdb copy is limited to in-frame clones, with some not included. This sample has approximately 130,000 clones; approximately 91% occur once, and the top ten carry 28%. Sequenced here: peripheral blood, sampled on day 0 of AZD1222 vaccination. Every receptor here comes from an adult in good health.

This sequence joins TRBV18 and TRBJ1-2; D call uncertain. V was pared by 3 bases and J by 3 bases, with 14 bases between. The length of the CDR3 is 15 residues. Germline lookup yields CDR1 KGHSH and CDR2 LQKENI. The CDR3 is CASSPGIPGDYGYTF. Here the CDR3 DNA reads TGTGCCAGCTCACCTGGGATCCCCGGGGACTATGGCTACACCTTC.

This clone came up a few times. This rearrangement joins TRBV2 to TRBJ1-1; no definite D call. Germline CDR1 and CDR2: SNHLY and FYNNEI. The CDR3 is 12 amino acids. Between the trimmed V and J ends, which lost 8 bases and 1 base, there was a span of 8 bases. CDR3 sequence: CASGSTNTEAFF. In DNA, the CDR3 is TGTGCCAGCGGATCCACGAACACTGAAGCTTTCTTT.

The chain is built from TRBV24-1 and TRBJ1-2; D ambiguous. V was pared by 1 base and J by 2 bases, with 7 bases between. This CDR3 contains 14 residues. Germline V gene sequence: CDR1 KGHDR, CDR2 SFDVKD. CDR3 amino acids: CATSDFSTNYGYTF. Here the CDR3 DNA reads TGTGCCACCAGTGATTTCAGTACCAACTATGGCTACACCTTC.

The gene calls are TRBV28 and TRBJ2-5; D gene ambiguous. With 5 bases removed from V and 5 bases from J, the gap between germline ends came to 18 bases. This CDR3 has 15 residues. Germline V CDR1 and CDR2: MDHEN, SYDVKM. DNA for the CDR3: TGTGCCAGCAGTCCTTACAGCCCACAGAGGGAGACCCAGTACTTC. Amino acid sequence: CASSPYSPQRETQYF.

V and J are TRBV30 and TRBJ1-2; TRBD1 aligns across 7 bases. After removal of 5 bases from V and 1 base from J, the junction contained 10 bases not matched to a gene. Looked up from germline, CDR1 is GTSNPN and CDR2 is SVGIG (reference sequence). CDR3 size: 15 residues. CDR3 in DNA: TGTGCCTGGGGGAAAAGGGACAGCTATAACTATGGCTACACCTTC. Translated, it gives CAWGKRDSYNYGYTF. The complete variable domain, with remaining parts taken from reference TRBV30 and TRBJ1-2, reads SQTIHQWPATLVQPVGSPLSLECTVEGTSNPNLYWYRQAAGRGLQLLFYSVGIGQISSEVPQNLSASRPQDRQFILSSKKLLLSDSGFYLCAWGKRDSYNYGYTFGSGTRLTVV.

The chain carries TRBV5-6 and TRBJ2-7; 8 bases are shared with TRBD2. This CDR3 is 13 amino acids long. Looked up from germline, CDR1 is SGHDT and CDR2 is YYEEEE. The V segment lost 4 bases and the J segment 7 bases; nucleotides outside the gene matches: 7. The CDR3 here is CASSPREGGEQYF. Written as DNA, the CDR3 is TGTGCCAGCAGCCCCCGGGAGGGGGGTGAGCAGTACTTC.

The genes are TRBV19 and TRBJ1-2; TRBD1 is a possible D gene (6 bases). The ends were cut back, 1 base at V and 5 bases at J, with 11 bases in the middle. CDR3 length: 14 amino acids. In germline, CDR1 is LNHDA, CDR2 SQIVND (reference sequence). The DNA of the CDR3 is TGTGCCAGTAGTATAGGGGGGGGCGCGTATGGCTACACCTTC. Translation gives CASSIGGGAYGYTF.

The chain joins TRBV5-6 to TRBJ2-1; no definite D call. This CDR3 comprises 14 residues. V lost 2 bases, J lost 4 bases, and 10 bases lay in between. The germline V gene has CDR1 SGHDT and CDR2 YYEEEE. CDR3 residues: CASSFPQQYNEQFF. DNA for the CDR3: TGTGCCAGCAGCTTCCCCCAACAATACAATGAGCAGTTCTTC. Full variable domain (outside the CDR3, taken from reference TRBV5-6 and TRBJ2-1): DAGVTQSPTHLIKTRGQQVTLRCSPKSGHDTVSWYQQALGQGPQFIFQYYEEEERQRGNFPDRFSGHQFPNYSSELNVNALLLGDSALYLCASSFPQQYNEQFFGPGTRLTVL.

The CDR3 loop reads CASSLDGYNQPQHF. CDR3 nucleotides: TGTGCCAGCTCATTGGACGGGTACAATCAGCCCCAGCATTTT. The V call is TRBV18, the J call TRBJ1-5; D ambiguous. Germline V lookup: CDR1 KGHSH, CDR2 LQKENI. Deletions cut 5 bases from V and 3 bases from J, with 11 bases between. There are 14 residues in the CDR3.

This sequence joins TRBV7-2 and TRBJ2-3; TRBD1 aligns across 10 bases. J gave up 2 bases and V 5 bases, and 4 bases lay outside the gene matches. The CDR3 has 15 residues. The germline CDR1 and CDR2 sequences are SGHTA and FQGNSA. CDR3: CASSPGQGPTDTQYF. The DNA of the CDR3 is TGTGCCAGCAGCCCGGGACAGGGGCCCACAGATACGCAGTATTTT.

This chain joins TRBV30 and TRBJ1-1; possibly TRBD1 for D (5 bases). There are 12 residues in the CDR3. CDR1 is GTSNPN and CDR2 is SVGIG in the germline V gene (reference sequence). Trimming stripped 2 bases from V and 11 bases from J, with 15 bases between. The CDR3 region has the DNA TGTGCCTGGAGTAACGGGACCCCGGCCGCTTTCTTT. Its translation: CAWSNGTPAAFF.

This chain joins TRBV27 and TRBJ2-5, with TRBD1 matching 9 bases. V gave up 6 bases and J gave up 5 bases; unmatched junction bases: 10. The V gene's germline CDR1 is MNHEY and CDR2 SMNVEV (reference sequence). There are 15 residues in the CDR3. DNA of the CDR3: TGTGCCAGCAGCTACCTAGACAGGGGGAGGGAGACCCAGTACTTC. It codes for CASSYLDRGRETQYF.

The chain employs TRBV5-1 and TRBJ2-1; 9 bases match TRBD1. Trimming at V came to 4 bases and at J to 13 bases, leaving 6 bases not matched to a gene. Germline V gives CDR1 SGHRS, CDR2 YFSETQ. The CDR3 covers 12 residues. The CDR3 DNA is TGCGCCAGCAGCGCCGACAGGGGGTTTCAGTTCTTC. As protein: CASSADRGFQFF. Variable domain in full (rest from reference TRBV5-1 and TRBJ2-1): KAGVTQTPRYLIKTRGQQVTLSCSPISGHRSVSWYQQTPGQGLQFLFEYFSETQRNKGNFPGRFSGRQFSNSRSEMNVSTLELGDSALYLCASSADRGFQFFGPGTRLTVL.

The V and J genes are TRBV3-1 (or the pseudogene TRBV3-2) and TRBJ1-3, with D uncertain. Trimming stripped 0 bases from V and 0 bases from J, with 9 bases between. Per the germline V gene, CDR1 is LGHDT and CDR2 is YNNKEL (reference sequence). The CDR3 has 16 residues. The chain's CDR3 is CASSQDLASSGNTIYF. CDR3 DNA: TGTGCCAGCAGCCAAGATCTCGCATCCTCTGGAAACACCATATATTTT.